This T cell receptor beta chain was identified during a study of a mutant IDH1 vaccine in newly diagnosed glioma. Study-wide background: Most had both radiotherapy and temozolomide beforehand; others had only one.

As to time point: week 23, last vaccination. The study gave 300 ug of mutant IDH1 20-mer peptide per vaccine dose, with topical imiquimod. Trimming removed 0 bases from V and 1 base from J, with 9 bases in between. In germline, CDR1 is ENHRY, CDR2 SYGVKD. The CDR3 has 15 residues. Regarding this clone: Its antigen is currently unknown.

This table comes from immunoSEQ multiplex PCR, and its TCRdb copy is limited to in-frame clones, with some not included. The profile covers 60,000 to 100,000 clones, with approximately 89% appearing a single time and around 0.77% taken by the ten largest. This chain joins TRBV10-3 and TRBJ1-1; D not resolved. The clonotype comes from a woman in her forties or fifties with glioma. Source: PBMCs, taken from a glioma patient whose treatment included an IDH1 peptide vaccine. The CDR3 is CAISESGRGNTEAFF. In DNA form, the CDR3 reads TGTGCCATCAGTGAGTCAGGTCGGGGGAACACTGAAGCTTTCTTT.